Sequencing of this TCR beta chain was carried out in a study of blood T cell repertoires in COVID-19 (dated by TCRdb to 2019 to 2021). Notes on the research overall: The collaborator samples originated in the United States, Italy and Spain and spanned the acute and convalescent phases of COVID-19. The repertoires were released in a freely available public database meant as a resource for research on the immune response to SARS-CoV-2. The samples were drawn from two sources: the first 160 participants of the ongoing ImmuneRACE study, and 950 to 1,500 subjects contributed by 6 global collaborators. The material from the prospective study consisted of cDNA or gDNA derived from T cells, B-cell-depleted T cells, or PBMCs. The sample metadata nearly always contained a de-identified subject ID, COVID-19 status, age in years and sex. Deeply sampled blood TCRbeta repertoires from subjects exposed to, actively infected with, or recovered from COVID-19 were included in the dataset. Where HLA class I and class II types were available, the types were taken from metadata supplied by the sample provider, not from assay-based typing. The paper as a whole reports these results and caveats: The quantity of clinical and demographic metadata differed by source and by participant and was supplied without curation.

The immunoSEQ Assay, a bias-controlled multiplex PCR, was used to amplify TCRbeta CDR3 regions from genomic DNA. As for how the authors treated the data: Nucleated cell counts per sample were estimated from amplification of reference gene primers within the assay. To quantify the absolute abundance of each unique TCRbeta CDR3 rearrangement, sequence reads were collapsed and filtered. Productive Simpson clonality was computed per sample as the square root of Simpson's diversity index over productive rearrangements. The source is immuneACCESS, and TCRdb retained only in-frame sequences with V and J called. Part of the clones is not carried over; for the studies checked, unresolved V genes explain less than half of this, and the remainder is unexplained. The V and J calls and clone size were taken over from that table, and D and trimming were inferred from the DNA. Within this sample are 250,000 to 350,000 clones, with about 90% of them counted one time only. The ten largest clonotypes hold 3.5% to 4.5% of the sample.

With respect to this clone: Its antigen is still unknown. No clone much larger than this one lies a single base away; base qualities are absent.

Enrolling through a virtual design, the prospective study's participants ranged in age from roughly 18 to 89 years and lived across roughly 24 United States geographic areas. In the prospective study, participants were assigned to cohorts based on the clinical history participants reported in a screening survey and a study questionnaire. In the prospective study, whole blood, serum and a nasopharyngeal or oropharyngeal swab were collected from each participant by mobile phlebotomists. Prospective study participants could optionally give additional blood draws and questionnaires over a roughly 2-month period. Prospective study blood samples were shipped either frozen or at room temperature before DNA extraction. This receptor was identified in a woman between 18 and 29 years old with acute COVID-19. Sequenced material: PBMCs or T cells enriched from blood (not recorded which).

CDR3 protein: CSVRGGRATEAFF. The DNA is TGCAGCGTAAGGGGGGGCCGGGCTACTGAAGCTTTCTTT. This sequence uses TRBV29-1 and TRBJ1-1; the best D guess is TRBD1, with 6 bases matching. From the germline V gene, CDR1 is SQVTM and CDR2 is ANQGSEA. Trimming takes 6 bases from V and 5 bases from J, and the germline ends sit 16 bases apart. From the cysteine through the phenylalanine, the CDR3 covers 13 amino acids. Only the CDR3 region is kept as DNA, spanning 39 bases read in frame from base 1.